Here is one T cell receptor (beta chain) with its context. No cognate antigen has been identified for it. No much larger clonotype is one base removed from it; base qualities were not supplied. The sample's time point label, decoded: cycle 4 day 1 (C4D1), after five to seven weeks of nivolumab. Relapse after autologous stem cell transplantation had occurred in all trial patients, and cohorts A, B and C were distinguished by prior brentuximab vedotin exposure. The trial cohort was composed of about 58 patients with relapsed/refractory classical Hodgkin lymphoma, for whom complete response, partial response or progressive disease was recorded as best overall response. In the multi-cohort phase II CheckMate 205 trial, trial patients received single-agent nivolumab. An independent review committee assessed best overall response by applying the 2007 International Working Group response criteria. PBMCs from the trial were collected at three points: immediately before nivolumab initiation (C1D1), and during therapy at cycle 2 day 1 and cycle 4 day 1. Peripheral blood was collected in 8 mL Vacutainer Cell Preparation Tubes, from which PBMCs were isolated by centrifugation and then cryopreserved.

CDR1 and CDR2 are drawn from the germline V gene: SGHDT, YYEEEE. Its CDR3 holds 12 amino acids, cysteine through phenylalanine. Left in the record is the CDR3 DNA by itself, 36 bases read in frame from the first base. Trimming costs V 1 base and J 7 bases, and their ends lie 7 bases apart. The Qiagen DNeasy kit was used to extract genomic DNA from unsorted PBMCs and from the negatively selected CD4+ and CD8+ fractions. TCR beta CDR3 regions were subjected to amplification by immunoSEQ multiplex PCR with primers that anneal to V and J segments. A synthetic immune receptor repertoire was used to minimize amplification bias, and any remaining bias was removed computationally after sequencing. The authors' pipeline ran thus. Repertoire diversity was quantified as the Shannon entropy index using custom Python scripts. Unsorted, CD4+ and CD8+ repertoires were analyzed separately, except for combined analyses in which CD4+ and CD8+ sequences were merged in silico. Clonal expansion was defined as at least a 2-fold frequency increase after treatment relative to C1D1, with a pseudocount of 0.5 for undetected baseline clones. Clones with 0 or 1 copy at C1D1 were defined as singleton clones, while clones with 2 or more copies were defined as non-singleton clones. Clones expanded in unsorted samples were annotated as CD4+, CD8+ or unknown by matching protein sequences in sorted samples from the same patient. Wilcoxon tests on paired samples were used to test changes in diversity from C1D1 to C4D1. TCRdb holds this immuneACCESS table with in-frame rearrangements only. Some clones are missing; in checked studies, unresolved V genes explain under half, and the rest has no known cause. That table is the source of V, J and clone size, and D and trimming were worked out from the DNA. Counted in this sample were around 92,000 clones; over 80% of them appeared once. 17% of the sample goes to the ten largest clones.

The sample originates from a study of PD-1 blockade in classical Hodgkin lymphoma (dated by TCRdb to 2018 to 2021). A note on the overall study: Nivolumab dosing was 3 mg/kg intravenously every 2 weeks, continuing until either disease progression or unacceptable toxicity. A peripheral blood immune signature of response to PD-1 blockade in classical Hodgkin lymphoma was defined using TCR beta sequencing and CyTOF.

Overall study outcomes, separate from this receptor: Baseline TCR diversity was reported to be lower in newly diagnosed patients than in healthy donors and to be lower still in relapsed/refractory patients. Trial patients achieving complete response had baseline diversity similar to newly diagnosed patients, whereas partial responders and progressors had significantly lower diversity. Lower diversity was seen in patients whose nivolumab began less than 1 year after ASCT, and these patients were left out of later analyses so that immune reconstitution would not confound the results. A significant rise by C4D1 was seen in CD4+ but not CD8+ TCR diversity (p=0.0027 vs p=0.16), with the rise being most apparent in complete responders (p=0.02). The study covered only a single clinical trial cohort, and the causes of the repertoire differences, possibly disease activity or prior therapy, were still not defined.

Here the chain combines TRBV5-6 and TRBJ2-3; the D gene is not confidently resolved. The origin of this receptor is a human donor with classical Hodgkin lymphoma. The sample consisted of peripheral blood mononuclear cells (PBMCs), taken before the fourth cycle of nivolumab. The CDR3 corresponds to CASSLQRNTQYF. The DNA sequence reads TGTGCCAGCAGCTTGCAGCGCAATACGCAGTATTTT.